The 21 T cell receptor beta chains given below trace back to one sample, sequenced in a study of beta chain features in type 1 diabetes. Every isolated RNA sample was fully reverse transcribed, so sequencing captured expressed TCRB transcripts. The data were produced by immunoSEQ multiplex PCR, yet TCRdb's version contains in-frame clones alone and is incomplete. The sample records about 340,000 clones, about 14% being singletons. The antigens these receptors bind are not known. Findings and limits, study-wide: People with Type 1 diabetes carried modestly yet significantly shorter TCRB CDR3s in all four CD4+ subsets.

Sequencing was performed on naive CD4+ T cells from blood. Receptor source: a woman aged 18-30 years with type 1 diabetes.

This clone was seen only a few times. V and J are TRBV19 and TRBJ1-5, with a weak D call TRBD1 (5 bases). Trimming pared 6 bases from V and 0 bases from J, leaving 12 bases between. Germline-derived CDR1 and CDR2 are LNHDA and SQIVND (reference sequence). This CDR3 is built from 15 residues. CDR3 region: CASRVQVFSNQPQHF. CDR3 coding DNA: TGTGCCAGTAGGGTACAGGTATTTAGCAATCAGCCCCAGCATTTT.

This clone was seen a handful of times. V gene TRBV4-1 combines with J gene TRBJ2-1; 7 bases are shared with TRBD2. Per germline, CDR1 MGHRA and CDR2 YSYEKL. CDR3 length: 16 amino acids. The V segment lost 4 bases and the J segment 7 bases; nucleotides outside the gene matches: 13. CDR3 nucleotide sequence: TGCGCCAGCAGCCCACGGACTAGACCCCTTGGGAATGAGCAGTTCTTC. This translates into CASSPRTRPLGNEQFF.

In its sample, this clone was seen a few times. The J gene is TRBJ2-1, the V gene TRBV25-1; 10 nucleotides line up with TRBD2. The CDR3 extends over 16 amino acids. CDR1 and CDR2 from the germline V gene are MGHDK and SYGVNS. The trim removed 1 base at V and 3 bases at J, leaving 3 bases unmatched. The CDR3 loop reads CASSEWASGSYNEQFF. DNA of the CDR3: TGTGCCAGCAGTGAATGGGCTAGCGGGAGCTACAATGAGCAGTTCTTC.

This clone came up a few times. The chain uses TRBV5-1 and TRBJ1-5; perhaps TRBD1 as D (6 bases). Trimming took 2 bases from V and 5 from J, leaving 8 bases between them. This CDR3 has 13 amino acids. CDR1 is SGHRS, CDR2 YFSETQ, per germline. The CDR3 sequence: CASSLTGYQPQHF. For the CDR3, the DNA is TGCGCCAGCAGCTTAACAGGGTATCAGCCCCAGCATTTT. Full variable domain (outside the CDR3, taken from reference TRBV5-1 and TRBJ1-5): KAGVTQTPRYLIKTRGQQVTLSCSPISGHRSVSWYQQTPGQGLQFLFEYFSETQRNKGNFPGRFSGRQFSNSRSEMNVSTLELGDSALYLCASSLTGYQPQHFGDGTRLSIL.

The sample holds a few counts of this clone. The V call is TRBV18, the J call TRBJ2-2; 10 positions match TRBD1. This CDR3 contains 16 residues. The trim removed 3 bases at V and 6 bases at J, leaving 7 bases unmatched. Germline-derived CDR1 and CDR2 are KGHSH and LQKENI. CDR3 sequence: CASSPKGTGDAGELFF. CDR3 DNA: TGTGCCAGCTCACCGAAGGGGACAGGGGACGCCGGGGAGCTGTTTTTT.

The genes are TRBV7-9 and TRBJ2-5; D is perhaps TRBD2 (5 bases). The CDR3 is 17 amino acids. Germline CDR1 and CDR2: SEHNR and FQNEAQ (reference sequence). Between the trimmed V and J ends, which lost 3 bases and 3 bases, there was a span of 20 bases. This CDR3 is CASSLVGGSGREETQYF. For the CDR3, the DNA is TGTGCCAGCAGCTTGGTTGGTGGGAGTGGTCGGGAAGAGACCCAGTACTTC.

This clone was seen more than once but under ten times. The chain's CDR3 is CATSRDRGQQPQHF. As DNA, the CDR3 is TGTGCCACCAGCAGGGACAGGGGGCAGCAGCCCCAGCATTTT. The chain combines TRBV15 with TRBJ1-5, with 11 positions matching TRBD1. V trimming: 3 bases; J trimming: 7 bases; junction bases outside the gene matches: 2. The CDR3 runs 14 residues. Per the germline V gene, CDR1 is LNHNV and CDR2 is YYDKDF (reference sequence). Full variable domain (remainder filled in from reference TRBV15 and TRBJ1-5): DAMVIQNPRYQVTQFGKPVTLSCSQTLNHNVMYWYQQKSSQAPKLLFHYYDKDFNNEADTPDNFQSRRPNTSFCFLDIRSPGLGDTAMYLCATSRDRGQQPQHFGDGTRLSIL.

There are a few counts of this clone. The rearrangement uses TRBV12-5 and TRBJ2-3; no definite D call. The CDR3 has 12 amino acids. CDR1 is LGHNT and CDR2 is FRNRAP in the germline V gene. V dropped 5 bases and J dropped 1 base, with 4 bases sitting between them. CDR3: CASGRGTDTQYF. For the CDR3, the DNA is TGTGCTAGTGGTCGCGGCACAGATACGCAGTATTTT.

This sequence joins TRBV29-1 and TRBJ1-5; the D gene is possibly TRBD1 (6 bases). The CDR3 spans 14 residues. Germline V gene lookup returns CDR1 SQVTM and CDR2 ANQGSEA. V dropped 4 bases and J dropped 4 bases, with 14 bases sitting between them. In DNA form, the CDR3 reads TGCAGCGTTGGATCCGGGACAAAAAATCAGCCCCAGCATTTT. Protein product: CSVGSGTKNQPQHF.

This clone was detected a few times. The rearrangement joins TRBV20-1 to TRBJ2-4, with D perhaps matching TRBD1 (6 bases). There are 11 residues in the CDR3. The germline CDR1 and CDR2 sequences are DFQATT and SNEGSKA (reference sequence). Trimming pared 6 bases from V and 8 bases from J, leaving 11 bases between. CDR3 bases: TGCAGTGCAGGGGGTATGGACATTCAGTACTTC. Protein sequence: CSAGGMDIQYF.

J is TRBJ2-5 and V is TRBV5-1; TRBD1 is a possible D gene (6 bases). The V end lost 0 bases, the J end lost 5 bases, and 14 bases lay between the germline ends. The CDR3 consists of 15 residues. Looked up from germline, CDR1 is SGHRS and CDR2 is YFSETQ. The CDR3 nucleotides are TGCGCCAGCAGCTTGGGGGACCAGAGGGGGGAGACCCAGTACTTC. Amino acid sequence: CASSLGDQRGETQYF.

The chain carries TRBV11-2 and TRBJ2-1; 10 bases line up with TRBD2. This CDR3 comprises 14 residues. CDR1 and CDR2 from the germline V gene are SGHAT and FQNNGV. V was clipped by 4 bases and J by 6 bases; unmatched bases: 3. The CDR3 DNA reads as TGTGCCAGCAGCTCGGGACTAGCGTTCAATGAGCAGTTCTTC. Its protein is CASSSGLAFNEQFF. The full variable domain, in which reference TRBV11-2 and TRBJ2-1 provide the parts outside the CDR3, is EAGVAQSPRYKIIEKRQSVAFWCNPISGHATLYWYQQILGQGPKLLIQFQNNGVVDDSQLPKDRFSAERLKGVDSTLKIQPAKLEDSAVYLCASSSGLAFNEQFFGPGTRLTVL.

The V and J genes are TRBV20-1 and TRBJ2-7, with D uncertain. CDR1 and CDR2 from the germline V gene are DFQATT and SNEGSKA (reference sequence). Trimming left V 6 bases short and J 3 bases short, with 6 bases between. The CDR3 is made up of 10 amino acids. The CDR3 DNA reads TGCAGTGCGCCGAGCTACGAGCAGTACTTC. Protein product: CSAPSYEQYF.

The rearrangement uses TRBV9 and TRBJ2-1; possibly TRBD1 for D (6 bases). CDR3 length: 16 amino acids. From germline, CDR1 is SGDLS and CDR2 YYNGEE. The V and J ends lost 4 bases and 2 bases respectively, with 16 bases between them. CDR3 in amino acids: CASSFSRGQPYNEQFF. Written as DNA, the CDR3 is TGTGCCAGCAGCTTTAGCAGAGGACAGCCCTACAATGAGCAGTTCTTC. Complete variable domain (other parts from reference TRBV9 and TRBJ2-1): DSGVTQTPKHLITATGQRVTLRCSPRSGDLSVYWYQQSLDQGLQFLIQYYNGEERAKGNILERFSAQQFPDLHSELNLSSLELGDSALYFCASSFSRGQPYNEQFFGPGTRLTVL.

The V gene is TRBV7-9, the J gene TRBJ1-1; the match to TRBD1 covers 7 bases. This CDR3 spans 15 amino acids. V lost 4 bases, J lost 3 bases, and 8 bases stayed unmatched. Germline assignment: CDR1 SEHNR and CDR2 FQNEAQ (reference sequence). As DNA, the CDR3 is TGTGCCAGCAGCTCTAGACAGGGCCCAGACACTGAAGCTTTCTTT. Amino acid sequence: CASSSRQGPDTEAFF.

This clone was observed a handful of times. The V gene is TRBV19, the J gene TRBJ2-7; the D gene is possibly TRBD2 (6 bases). Germline values: CDR1 LNHDA, CDR2 SQIVND (reference sequence). There are 15 residues in the CDR3. Trimming pared 4 bases from V and 0 bases from J, leaving 13 bases between. The CDR3 reads CASSKPDGSSYEQYF. In nucleotides, the CDR3 is TGTGCCAGTAGTAAACCGGACGGGAGCTCCTACGAGCAGTACTTC.

The chain uses TRBV27 and TRBJ2-7, with D maybe TRBD2 (6 bases). CDR3 size: 16 residues. CDR1 is MNHEY, CDR2 SMNVEV, per germline (reference sequence). Trimming shortened V by 4 bases and J by 2 bases, and 18 bases separated the two germline ends. The CDR3 sequence is CASSSSWGREAYEQYF. Written as DNA, the CDR3 is TGTGCCAGCAGTTCCTCTTGGGGCAGGGAGGCCTACGAGCAGTACTTC.

In this sample, this clone turned up a few times. This rearrangement joins TRBV5-1 to TRBJ2-3; D possibly corresponds to TRBD1 (6 bases). The CDR3 is 14 amino acids. Germline V lookup: CDR1 SGHRS, CDR2 YFSETQ. Trimming cost V 0 bases and J 2 bases, with 7 bases left between them. CDR3 in amino acids: CASSLGTVTDTQYF. DNA of the CDR3: TGCGCCAGCAGCTTGGGGACAGTCACAGATACGCAGTATTTT.

This sequence joins TRBV7-6 and TRBJ2-5; D perhaps matches TRBD2 (5 bases). CDR1 and CDR2 from the germline V gene are SGHVS and FNYEAQ. With 1 base removed from V and 5 bases from J, the gap between germline ends came to 11 bases. The CDR3 extends over 14 amino acids. CDR3 sequence: CASSLGTRGETQYF. The CDR3 DNA follows: TGTGCCAGCAGCTTAGGAACTAGAGGGGAGACCCAGTACTTC.

The chain links TRBV11-2 to TRBJ2-3; D may be TRBD2 (5 bases). CDR3 length equals 13 residues. The germline V and J ends were trimmed by 5 bases and 1 base, with 7 bases remaining between them. Germline CDR1 is SGHAT and CDR2 is FQNNGV. The CDR3 loop reads CASSDGGTDTQYF. CDR3 bases: TGTGCCAGCAGCGACGGGGGCACAGATACGCAGTATTTT.

In DNA, the CDR3 is TGTGCCAGCAGCGCGTCCTACGAGCAGTACTTC. Translated: CASSASYEQYF. The chain uses TRBV7-9 and TRBJ2-7; D is ambiguous. This CDR3 comprises 11 residues. Trimming stripped 5 bases from V and 1 base from J, with 3 bases between. Germline lookup yields CDR1 SEHNR and CDR2 FQNEAQ (reference sequence).